This T cell receptor beta chain was sequenced in a study of blood T cell repertoires in COVID-19. Study-wide context: From the United States, Italy and Spain came samples of acute and convalescent COVID-19. In each case, the material was cDNA or gDNA derived from T cells, B-cell-depleted T cells, or PBMCs.

Original analysis: Amplifying reference gene primers gave estimates of nucleated cell counts. Assay: immunoSEQ multiplex PCR; the TCRdb copy retains only in-frame clones and omits some. V and J calls and clone size are as listed in that table; D and trimming were resolved from the DNA. This table holds tens of thousands of clones, about four fifths found once. This clone showed up just once. Germline V gives CDR1 MDHEN, CDR2 SYDVKM. The CDR3 sequence is 13 residues long. V was cut by 2 bases and J by 6 bases, with 10 bases left in between. Material for sequencing was peripheral blood. V usage is TRBV28 and J usage is TRBJ1-2, with D possibly being TRBD1 (6 bases). This receptor was obtained from a man in his 70s with acute or convalescent COVID-19. DNA of the CDR3: TGTGCCAGCAGTTTAGAGCAGGGGCATGGCTACACCTTC. This codes for CASSLEQGHGYTF.